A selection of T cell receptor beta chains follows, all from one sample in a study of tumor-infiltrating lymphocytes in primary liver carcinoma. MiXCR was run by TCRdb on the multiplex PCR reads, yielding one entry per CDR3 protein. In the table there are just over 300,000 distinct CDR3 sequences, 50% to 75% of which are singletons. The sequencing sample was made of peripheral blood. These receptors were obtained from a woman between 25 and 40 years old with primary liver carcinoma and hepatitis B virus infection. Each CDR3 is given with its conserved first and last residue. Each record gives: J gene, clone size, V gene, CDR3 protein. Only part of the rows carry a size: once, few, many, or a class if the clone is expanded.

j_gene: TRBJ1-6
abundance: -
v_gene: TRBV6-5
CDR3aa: CASNYSNRVNSPLHF

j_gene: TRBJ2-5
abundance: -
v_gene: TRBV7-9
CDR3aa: CASRPLAGQETQYF

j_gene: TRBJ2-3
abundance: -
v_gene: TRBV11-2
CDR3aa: CVSSPTSGRAAVTQYF

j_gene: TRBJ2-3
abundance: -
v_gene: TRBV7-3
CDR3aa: CASSPVMGDTQYF

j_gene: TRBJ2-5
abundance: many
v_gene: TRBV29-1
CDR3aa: CSARWGVGKETQYF

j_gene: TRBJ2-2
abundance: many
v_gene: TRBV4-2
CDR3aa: CASSQDYGELFF

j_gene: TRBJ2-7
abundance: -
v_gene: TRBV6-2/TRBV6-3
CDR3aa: CASVHRGYEQYF

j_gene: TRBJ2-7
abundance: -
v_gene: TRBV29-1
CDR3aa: CSAIPMGSYKQCF

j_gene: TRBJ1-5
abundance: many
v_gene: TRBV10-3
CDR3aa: CAISPDRDQPQHF

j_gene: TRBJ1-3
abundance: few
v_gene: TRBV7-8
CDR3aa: CASSLASVREAGNTIYF

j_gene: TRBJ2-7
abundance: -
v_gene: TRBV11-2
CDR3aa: CVNSLSTSRAVQYF

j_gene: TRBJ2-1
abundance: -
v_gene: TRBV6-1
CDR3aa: CASSELASMNEQFF

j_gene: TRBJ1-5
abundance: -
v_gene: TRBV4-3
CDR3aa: CASSQTDRDNQPQHF

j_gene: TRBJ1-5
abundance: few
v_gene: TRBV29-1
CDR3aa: CSVGADNQPQHF

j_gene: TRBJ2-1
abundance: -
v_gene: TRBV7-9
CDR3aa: CASSQARSISGDEQFF

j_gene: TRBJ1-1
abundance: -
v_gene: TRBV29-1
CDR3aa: CSVVTQLNTGAFF

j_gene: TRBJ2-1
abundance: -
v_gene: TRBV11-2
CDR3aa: CASSFVPDEQIF

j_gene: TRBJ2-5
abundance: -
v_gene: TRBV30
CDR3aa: CAWSLGIFETQYF

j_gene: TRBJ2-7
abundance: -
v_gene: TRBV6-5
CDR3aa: CASSYTDWTSGYSYEQYF

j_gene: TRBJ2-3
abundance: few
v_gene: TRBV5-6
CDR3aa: CASSWETSGITDTQYF

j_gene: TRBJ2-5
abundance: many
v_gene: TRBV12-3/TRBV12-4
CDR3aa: CASSRGATEAAAQYF

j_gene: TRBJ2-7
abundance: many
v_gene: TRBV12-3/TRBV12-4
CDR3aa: CASHSGLGFYYEQYF

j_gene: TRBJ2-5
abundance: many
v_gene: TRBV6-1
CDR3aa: CASRRTRFEETQYF

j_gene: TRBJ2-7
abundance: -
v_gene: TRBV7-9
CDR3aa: CVSSLDGSDYYEQYF

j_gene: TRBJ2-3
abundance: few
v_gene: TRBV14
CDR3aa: CASSQWGTSEADTQYF

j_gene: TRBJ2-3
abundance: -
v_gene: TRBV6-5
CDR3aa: CASSSFADTLYF

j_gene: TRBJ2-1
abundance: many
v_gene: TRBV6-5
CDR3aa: CASSLGAGQKNEQFF

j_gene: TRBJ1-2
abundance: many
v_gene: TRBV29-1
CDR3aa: CSVESERRAYGYTF

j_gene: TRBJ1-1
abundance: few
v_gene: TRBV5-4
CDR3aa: CASSSQGLGTEAFF

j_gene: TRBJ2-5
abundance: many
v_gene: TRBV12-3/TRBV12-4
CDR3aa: CASASRGRETQYF

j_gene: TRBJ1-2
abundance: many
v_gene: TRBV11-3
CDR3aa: CASSFGGLGYTF

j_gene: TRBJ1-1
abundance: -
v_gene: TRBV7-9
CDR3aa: CASAPGLDTEAFF

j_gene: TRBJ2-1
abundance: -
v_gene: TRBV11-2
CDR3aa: CVSSLAGETYNGQFF

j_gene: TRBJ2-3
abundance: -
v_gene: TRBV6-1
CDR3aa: CASTLTSGSTDTQYF

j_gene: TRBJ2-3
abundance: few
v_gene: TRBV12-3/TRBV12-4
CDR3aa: CASSQPSKIDRGTDTQYF

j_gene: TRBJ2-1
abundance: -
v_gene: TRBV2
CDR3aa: CASLVGEQFF

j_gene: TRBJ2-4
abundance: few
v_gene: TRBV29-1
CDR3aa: CSVEDFREGAKNIQYF

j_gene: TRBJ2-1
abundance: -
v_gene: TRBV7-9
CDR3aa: CAGSRLSSYNEQFF

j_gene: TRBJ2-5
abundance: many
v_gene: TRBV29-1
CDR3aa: CSVGNRATETQYF

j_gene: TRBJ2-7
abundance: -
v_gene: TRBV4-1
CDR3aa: CASSPSSYKQYF

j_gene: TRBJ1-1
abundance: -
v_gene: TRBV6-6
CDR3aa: CASSTRQGVVLTEAFF

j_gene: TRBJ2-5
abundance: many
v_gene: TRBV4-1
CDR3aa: CASSHVDRGVETQYF

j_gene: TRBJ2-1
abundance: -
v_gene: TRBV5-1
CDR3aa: CASKWTSGSPSYNEQFF

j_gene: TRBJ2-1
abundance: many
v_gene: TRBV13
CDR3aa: CASSLYLVSYNEQFF

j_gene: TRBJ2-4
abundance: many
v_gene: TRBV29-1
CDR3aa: CSVGYGLLAKNIQYF

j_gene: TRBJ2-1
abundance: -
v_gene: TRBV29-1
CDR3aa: CSAGRHDYNEQFF

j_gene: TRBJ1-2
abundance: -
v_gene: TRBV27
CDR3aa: CASGQGQGYYGYTF

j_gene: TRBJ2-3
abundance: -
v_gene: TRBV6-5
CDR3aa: CASSYISSGRMEGTDTQYF

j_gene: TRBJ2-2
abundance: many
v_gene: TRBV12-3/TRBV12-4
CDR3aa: CASSLGPAGELFF